Following are 24 T cell receptor beta chains from one sample sequenced in a study of cytomegalovirus exposure and HLA in healthy donors. It was with 60 Vbeta and 13 Jbeta primers that the PCR ran. Assay used: immunoSEQ multiplex PCR; TCRdb lists only in-frame clones, some missing. Seen here are about 180,000 clones, approximately 84% observed once, and the top ten hold under 1.1%. What was sequenced was PBMCs. All receptors come from a man under 40 in good health and CMV-seronegative.

The chain employs TRBV14 and TRBJ2-7, with D tentatively TRBD2 (6 bases). The CDR3 spans 15 residues. V was trimmed by 1 base and J by 3 bases, leaving 13 bases between them. From germline, CDR1 is SGHDN and CDR2 FVKESK. This chain's CDR3 is CASSQVFRGNYEQYF. The CDR3 nucleotides read TGTGCCAGCAGCCAAGTGTTTCGGGGGAACTACGAGCAGTACTTC.

The gene calls are TRBV5-1 and TRBJ2-2, with D tentatively TRBD1 (6 bases). This CDR3 region has 14 residues. Germline V lookup: CDR1 SGHRS, CDR2 YFSETQ. V lost 0 bases and J 4 bases, leaving 7 bases between the germline ends. The CDR3 nucleotides are TGCGCCAGCAGCTTGGTAGGGGGCACCGGGGAGCTGTTTTTT. This gives the protein CASSLVGGTGELFF. The complete variable domain, with remaining parts taken from reference TRBV5-1 and TRBJ2-2, reads KAGVTQTPRYLIKTRGQQVTLSCSPISGHRSVSWYQQTPGQGLQFLFEYFSETQRNKGNFPGRFSGRQFSNSRSEMNVSTLELGDSALYLCASSLVGGTGELFFGEGSRLTVL.

This clone has a handful of counts. V is TRBV10-3 and J is TRBJ2-7, with TRBD1 as a possible D gene (6 bases). Germline CDR1 ENHRY, CDR2 SYGVKD. The CDR3 is 13 residues long. The V and J ends lost 2 bases and 4 bases respectively, with 9 bases between them. CDR3 sequence: CAISEPQGYEQYF. CDR3 nucleotide sequence: TGTGCCATCAGTGAGCCTCAGGGGTACGAGCAGTACTTC.

This rearrangement joins TRBV7-2 to TRBJ1-3; D might be TRBD1 (6 bases). The ends were cut back, 3 bases at V and 4 bases at J, with 10 bases in the middle. CDR1 is SGHTA and CDR2 is FQGNSA in the germline V gene. CDR3 size: 14 residues. The CDR3, as DNA: TGTGCCAGCAGCTTCTCGGGACACGGAAACACCATATATTTT. Translating it yields CASSFSGHGNTIYF.

The chain links TRBV10-1 to TRBJ2-7; 7 bases align to TRBD1. Germline V gives CDR1 WNHNN, CDR2 SYGVQD (reference sequence). V lost 3 bases and J lost 3; bases outside the gene matches: 5. This CDR3 contains 14 residues. CDR3 DNA sequence: TGCGCCAGCAGTGAAGAGGGGGCTAACTACGAGCAGTACTTC. Its translation: CASSEEGANYEQYF.

This chain joins TRBV7-6 and TRBJ2-1; 8 bases are shared with TRBD1. From germline, CDR1 is SGHVS and CDR2 FNYEAQ. The V segment lost 2 bases and the J segment 2 bases; nucleotides outside the gene matches: 2. This CDR3 comprises 15 residues. The CDR3 coding sequence is TGTGCCAGCAGCTTATTACAGGGGGCCTACAATGAGCAGTTCTTC. Protein product: CASSLLQGAYNEQFF.

V and J are TRBV9 and TRBJ1-1; D perhaps matches TRBD1 (6 bases). V was pared by 1 base and J by 4 bases, with 23 bases between. Germline-derived CDR1 and CDR2 are SGDLS and YYNGEE. The CDR3 has 18 residues. CDR3 sequence: CASSVLPGQTGYSTEAFF. CDR3 bases: TGTGCCAGCAGCGTACTGCCCGGACAGACAGGATATAGCACTGAAGCTTTCTTT.

This clone was counted once. This chain links TRBV27 with TRBJ2-3; TRBD2 matches 11 bases. This CDR3 has 19 residues. V lost 4 bases and J lost 2; bases outside the gene matches: 14. Germline CDR1 and CDR2: MNHEY and SMNVEV (reference sequence). CDR3 bases: TGTGCCAGCAGTTCCTATTTCGTAACTAGCGGGGGTACCACAGATACGCAGTATTTT. Translation: CASSSYFVTSGGTTDTQYF.

This sequence joins TRBV5-8 and TRBJ1-3, with unresolved D. The CDR3 length is 14 residues. The V and J ends lost 6 bases and 3 bases respectively, with 13 bases between them. CDR1 is SGHTS, CDR2 YDEGEE, per germline. The CDR3 here is CASTRGLYGNTIYF. The DNA of the CDR3 is TGTGCCAGCACCCGAGGGCTTTATGGAAACACCATATATTTT. The full variable domain, in which reference TRBV5-8 and TRBJ1-3 provide the parts outside the CDR3, is EAGVTQSPTHLIKTRGQQATLRCSPISGHTSVYWYQQALGLGLQFLLWYDEGEERNRGNFPPRFSGRQFPNYSSELNVNALELEDSALYLCASTRGLYGNTIYFGEGSWLTVV.

There are a few counts of this clone. A junction boundary mismatches the germline segment, possibly from a read error. V and J are TRBV4-1 and TRBJ2-2; weak D call: TRBD2 (8 bases). CDR1 and CDR2 (germline): MGHRA, YSYEKL. This CDR3 spans 17 amino acids. The CDR3 nucleotides read TGCGCCAGCACCCAAGGGGGCGGGAGGACCAACACCGGGGAGCTGTTTTTT. Translation gives CASTQGGGRTNTGELFF.

This chain uses TRBV18 with TRBJ1-4, with D unresolved. V was pared by 3 bases and J by 3 bases, with 8 bases between. The CDR3 runs to 14 residues. Germline lookup yields CDR1 KGHSH and CDR2 LQKENI. The CDR3 spells CASSPSTPNEKLFF. CDR3 bases: TGTGCCAGCTCACCTTCGACTCCTAATGAAAAACTGTTTTTT.

This clone occurred a few times. The chain uses TRBV28 and TRBJ2-2; TRBD2 matches at 13 bases. V trimming: 2 bases; J trimming: 5 bases; junction bases outside the gene matches: 14. CDR1 is MDHEN and CDR2 is SYDVKM in the germline V gene. This CDR3 contains 20 residues. The CDR3 region is CASSLRGGLAGRRVTGELFF. As DNA, the CDR3 is TGTGCCAGCAGTTTACGGGGGGGACTAGCGGGAAGGCGGGTAACCGGGGAGCTGTTTTTT.

The chain carries TRBV28 and TRBJ2-1; 14 bases match TRBD2. CDR3 length: 20 amino acids. Looked up from germline, CDR1 is MDHEN and CDR2 is SYDVKM. The V segment lost 6 bases and the J segment 4 bases; nucleotides outside the gene matches: 17. The CDR3 loop is CASSPPPTHRLAGGYNEQFF. Written as DNA, the CDR3 is TGTGCCAGCAGCCCGCCCCCTACCCATCGACTAGCGGGGGGGTACAATGAGCAGTTCTTC.

The gene calls are TRBV19 and TRBJ2-5; 7 nucleotides align to TRBD2. The J call may be mistaken, given a closer DNA end match to TRBJ2-7. The CDR3 consists of 16 residues. Germline loops: CDR1 LNHDA, CDR2 SQIVND (reference sequence). The CDR3 DNA sequence: TGTGCCAGTAGTGGCTGGGGCGGGAGAGGCGCCTACGAGCAGTACTTC. Protein product: CASSGWGGRGAYEQYF.

The chain uses TRBV11-2 and TRBJ2-2, with 10 bases lining up with TRBD2. Germline values: CDR1 SGHAT, CDR2 FQNNGV. The J segment lost 9 bases and the V segment lost 5 bases, leaving 9 bases of the junction unmatched. This CDR3 region has 15 residues. The CDR3 reads CASSRGSGGHRELFF. Here the CDR3 DNA reads TGTGCCAGCAGCCGTGGTAGCGGGGGGCACCGGGAGCTGTTTTTT.

The rearrangement joins TRBV28 to TRBJ2-2; 7 nucleotides match TRBD2. V was pared by 5 bases and J by 0 bases, with 3 bases of the junction left unmatched. Germline lookup yields CDR1 MDHEN and CDR2 SYDVKM. The length of the CDR3 is 15 residues. The CDR3 region is CASSPSGTNTGELFF. The CDR3 DNA reads TGTGCCAGCAGTCCTAGCGGAACGAACACCGGGGAGCTGTTTTTT.

This clone was recorded only once. The V gene is TRBV10-3, the J gene TRBJ2-4; no clear D gene. V lost 3 bases, J lost 6 bases, and 15 bases lay in between. The germline CDR1 and CDR2 sequences are ENHRY and SYGVKD. This CDR3 region has 15 residues. Here the CDR3 reads CAISDSSRVGNIQYF. The CDR3 bases are TGTGCCATCAGTGATTCTAGTCGGGTCGGAAACATTCAGTACTTC.

V is TRBV28 and J is TRBJ1-5, with D possibly being TRBD1 (5 bases). Germline CDR1 reads MDHEN; CDR2 reads SYDVKM. V lost 2 bases to trimming and J lost 3 bases, with 20 bases between them. The CDR3 sequence is 18 residues long. The chain's CDR3 is CASSLPGGTGGDNQPQHF. CDR3 nucleotides: TGTGCCAGCAGTTTACCGGGGGGGACTGGAGGAGACAATCAGCCCCAGCATTTT.

The chain employs TRBV4-1 and TRBJ2-5; weak D call: TRBD2 (7 bases). The germline V gene encodes CDR1 MGHRA and CDR2 YSYEKL. Trimming cost V 0 bases and J 5 bases, with 19 bases left between them. CDR3 size: 17 residues. CDR3 nucleotides: TGCGCCAGCAGCCAAGATTCGGCGGGGGCGCCAGGGGAGACCCAGTACTTC. Protein product: CASSQDSAGAPGETQYF.

This clone was detected a few times. The genes are TRBV10-1 and TRBJ2-5; 16 bases agree with TRBD2. Trimming cost V 10 bases and J 5 bases; bases outside gene matches: 7. Germline loops: CDR1 WNHNN, CDR2 SYGVQD (reference sequence). The CDR3 sequence is 15 residues long. The CDR3: CATTPGLAGGETQYF. CDR3 DNA: TGCGCCACCACACCGGGACTAGCGGGAGGGGAGACCCAGTACTTC.

V and J are TRBV7-2 and TRBJ2-5; 8 bases are shared with TRBD1. This CDR3 region has 13 residues. Germline trimming cut 4 bases from V and 4 bases from J; bases unmatched to any gene: 2. Looked up from germline, CDR1 is SGHTA and CDR2 is FQGNSA. CDR3 DNA: TGTGCCAGCAGCTCCGGACAGGGAGAGACCCAGTACTTC. Translated: CASSSGQGETQYF. Full variable domain (remainder filled in from reference TRBV7-2 and TRBJ2-5): GAGVSQSPSNKVTEKGKDVELRCDPISGHTALYWYRQSLGQGLEFLIYFQGNSAPDKSGLPSDRFSAERTGGSVSTLTIQRTQQEDSAVYLCASSSGQGETQYFGPGTRLLVL.

In its sample, this clone was seen a few times. The V and J genes are TRBV28 and TRBJ2-7; TRBD2 agrees at 12 bases. The CDR3 has 16 residues. Unmatched junction bases numbered 7, after V lost 5 bases and J lost 2 bases. The germline gives CDR1 MDHEN, CDR2 SYDVKM. The CDR3 nucleotides are TGTGCCAGCAGTCGCCTACCTAGCGGGGGGGCCTACGAGCAGTACTTC. Residues: CASSRLPSGGAYEQYF.

The chain uses TRBV14 and TRBJ2-7; the D is unclear. The CDR3 length is 12 residues. Deletions cut 0 bases from V and 3 bases from J, with 3 bases between. The germline V gene has CDR1 SGHDN and CDR2 FVKESK. CDR3 residues: CASSQDHYEQYF. For the CDR3, the DNA is TGTGCCAGCAGCCAAGACCACTACGAGCAGTACTTC.

V and J are TRBV7-2 and TRBJ2-1; TRBD2 agrees at 10 bases. This CDR3 has 15 amino acids. The V gene end was trimmed by 6 bases and the J gene end by 6 bases; junction bases not matched to a gene: 8. Per germline, CDR1 SGHTA and CDR2 FQGNSA. The CDR3 loop reads CASRVRASGSNEQFF. The CDR3 nucleotides read TGTGCCAGCAGGGTGCGGGCTAGCGGGAGCAATGAGCAGTTCTTC.